This TCR beta chain was found in a study of spatial heterogeneity in lung cancer. Study background: Counts of TCR transcripts in tumor regions tracked strongly with a T cell module score that came from matched bulk RNA-seq. Study results and limitations: Tumor mutation counts were tracked by expanded intratumoral alpha and beta TCR counts.

In the case of this clonotype: What it recognizes is unknown. Being off target in a library aimed at alpha chains, this beta chain has a size of little meaning.

The time point: sample taken at primary tumor resection. TCRdb analysed the 5' RACE reads with MiXCR anew, one entry per CDR3 protein. This table has about 8,400 distinct CDR3 sequences, around 8% appearing once. Deletions cut 4 bases from V and 0 bases from J, with 6 bases between. Germline CDR1 and CDR2: MNHEY and SMNVEV (reference sequence). The CDR3 covers 14 residues. The sequencing used lung tumor tissue, collected at surgery. The source is a male donor with early-stage non-small cell lung cancer. This rearrangement joins TRBV27 to TRBJ1-4; no firm D call. In nucleotides, the CDR3 is TGTGCCAGCAGTTCAGGAGCAACTAATGAAAAACTGTTTTTT. It yields the protein CASSSGATNEKLFF.